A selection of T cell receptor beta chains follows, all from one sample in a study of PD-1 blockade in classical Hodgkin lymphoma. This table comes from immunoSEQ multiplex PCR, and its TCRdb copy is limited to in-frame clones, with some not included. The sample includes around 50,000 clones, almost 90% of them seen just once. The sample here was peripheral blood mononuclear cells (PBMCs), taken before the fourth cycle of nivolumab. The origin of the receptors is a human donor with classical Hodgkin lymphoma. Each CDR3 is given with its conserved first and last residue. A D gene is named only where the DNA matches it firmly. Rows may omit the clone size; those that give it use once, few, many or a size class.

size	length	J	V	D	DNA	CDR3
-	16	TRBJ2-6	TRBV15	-	TGTGCCACCGGCACGCGGCCCGGCTCTGGGGCCAACGTCCTGACTTTC	CATGTRPGSGANVLTF
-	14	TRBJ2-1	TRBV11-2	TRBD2	TGTGCCAGCAGCTTAGGGGGGGGTTACAATGAGCAGTTCTTC	CASSLGGGYNEQFF
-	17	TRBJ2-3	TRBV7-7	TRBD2	TGTGCTAGCAGCTTAGCCCCCCTAGCGGGAGCCACAGATACGCAGTATTTT	CASSLAPLAGATDTQYF
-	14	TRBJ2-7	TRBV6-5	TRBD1	TGTGCCAGCAGTCGACAGGGGGGAGGCTACGAGCAGTACTTC	CASSRQGGGYEQYF
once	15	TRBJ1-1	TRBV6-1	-	TGTGCCAGCAGTGAAGCGCTCGGGGGAAGCACTGAAGCTTTCTTT	CASSEALGGSTEAFF
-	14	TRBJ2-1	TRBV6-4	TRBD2	TGTGCCAGCAGTGACTCGAGACTAGCGGGAGGGAAGTTCTTC	CASSDSRLAGGKFF
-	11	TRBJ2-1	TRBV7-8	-	TGTGCCAGCAGCTACTACAATGAGCAGTTCTTC	CASSYYNEQFF
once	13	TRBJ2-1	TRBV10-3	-	TGTGCCATCAGTGAGCAACAGAACAATGAGCAGTTCTTC	CAISEQQNNEQFF
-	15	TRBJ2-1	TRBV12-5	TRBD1	TGTGCTAGTGGTTTGCAACAGGGGGCGTGGAATGAGCAGTTCTTC	CASGLQQGAWNEQFF
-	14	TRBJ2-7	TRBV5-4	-	TGTGCCAGCAGCTTGGGAGGGTCCCATGGCGAGCAGTACTTC	CASSLGGSHGEQYF
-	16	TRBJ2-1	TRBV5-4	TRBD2	TGTGCCAGCAGCTTGGGGGGGACTAGCGAGTACAATGAGCAGTTCTTC	CASSLGGTSEYNEQFF
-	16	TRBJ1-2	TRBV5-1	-	TGCGCCAGCAGCTTTACGGGACCCCAAGCTAACTATGGCTACACCTTC	CASSFTGPQANYGYTF
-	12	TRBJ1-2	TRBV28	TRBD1	TGTGCCACCGAACAGGGGAACTATGGCTACACCTTC	CATEQGNYGYTF
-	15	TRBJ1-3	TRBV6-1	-	TGTGCCAGCAGCATTAGGGAGGACTCTGGAAACACCATATATTTT	CASSIREDSGNTIYF
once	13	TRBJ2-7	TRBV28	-	TGTGCCAGCAGTCCCCCAGACAGCTACGAGCAGTACTTC	CASSPPDSYEQYF
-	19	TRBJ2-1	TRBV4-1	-	TGCGCCAGCAGCCAACTCGGTGGGGCTCTTGGGACCTCCTACAATGAGCAGTTCTTC	CASSQLGGALGTSYNEQFF
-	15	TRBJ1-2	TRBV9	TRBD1	TGTGCCAGCAGCGTAACAGGGGGCCTGGACTATGGCTACACCTTC	CASSVTGGLDYGYTF
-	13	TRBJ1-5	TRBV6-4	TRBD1	TGTGCCAGCGGGTCGGACAGGACTCAGCCCCAGCATTTT	CASGSDRTQPQHF
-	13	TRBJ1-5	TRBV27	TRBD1	TGTGCCAGCGGGTCGGACAGGACTCAGCCCCAGCATTTT	CASGSDRTQPQHF
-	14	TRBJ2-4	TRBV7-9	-	TGTGCCAGCAGCTTGGAGCCGACATCGGACATTCAGTACTTC	CASSLEPTSDIQYF
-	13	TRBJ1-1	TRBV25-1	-	TGTGCCAGCAGCCGGGTCCTGAACACTGAAGCTTTCTTT	CASSRVLNTEAFF
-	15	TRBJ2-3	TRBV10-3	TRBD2	TGTGCCATCAGTGAAACACTAGCGGGAGTAGGTACGCAGTATTTT	CAISETLAGVGTQYF
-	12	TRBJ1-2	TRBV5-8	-	TGTGCCAGCTATCAAAGGATTCGGGGCTACACCTTC	CASYQRIRGYTF
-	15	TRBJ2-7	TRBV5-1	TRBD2	TGCGCCAGCAGCTTGGATGGACTAGCACCCTACGAGCAGTACTTC	CASSLDGLAPYEQYF
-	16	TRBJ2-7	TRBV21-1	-	TGTGCCAGCAGCAAACAGTCGCCACCCAGCTCCTACGAGCAGTACTTC	CASSKQSPPSSYEQYF
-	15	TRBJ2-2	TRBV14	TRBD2	TGTGCCAGCAGCCTTGCGGGAGTGGGCACCGGGGAGCTGTTTTTT	CASSLAGVGTGELFF
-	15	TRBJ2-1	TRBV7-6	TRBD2	TGTGCCAGCAGCAAACTAGCGGGAGGGGTTAATGAGCAGTTCTTC	CASSKLAGGVNEQFF
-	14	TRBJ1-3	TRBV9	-	TGTGCCAGCAGCGGGGGAGTAACTGGAAACACCATATATTTT	CASSGGVTGNTIYF
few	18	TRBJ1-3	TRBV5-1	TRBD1	TGCGCCAGCAGCTTCGCGGGGAACAGGGGCGGCTCTGGAAACACCATATATTTT	CASSFAGNRGGSGNTIYF
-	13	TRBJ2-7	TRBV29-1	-	TGCAGCGTCCGGGACATAATGGGCTACGAGCAGTACTTC	CSVRDIMGYEQYF
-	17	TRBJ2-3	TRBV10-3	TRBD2	TGTGCCATCAGTGAGTCCGGACTAGCGGGAGGTTCAGATACGCAGTATTTT	CAISESGLAGGSDTQYF
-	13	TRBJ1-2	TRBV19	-	TGTGCCAGTAGTGTAGCAGGGGTACAGGGCTACACCTTC	CASSVAGVQGYTF
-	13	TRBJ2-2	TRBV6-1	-	TGTGCCAGCAGCGGGCTGGACACCGGGGAGCTGTTTTTT	CASSGLDTGELFF
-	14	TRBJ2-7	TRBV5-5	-	TGTGCCAGCAGCCTGGGGACGGAAGCCTACGAGCAGTACTTC	CASSLGTEAYEQYF
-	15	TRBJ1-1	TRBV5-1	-	TGCGCCAGCAGCAAACACCGGGAATTGAACACTGAAGCTTTCTTT	CASSKHRELNTEAFF